This T cell receptor beta chain was captured in a study of early T cells in non-severe SARS-CoV-2 infection. Across the whole study: Sequenced bulk RNA came from whole blood that was unsorted, and chains were unpaired.

CDR1 and CDR2 (germline): LGHDT, YNNKEL (reference sequence). CDR3 length: 16 residues. The J segment lost 0 bases and the V segment lost 4 bases, leaving 9 bases of the junction unmatched. Findings and limits, study-wide: Anti-spike CD8 specificities were favored by VDJdb matching, whose results missed private and CD4 specificities.

Individual cDNA molecules were tagged with unique molecular identifiers, the study reported. TCRdb fed the 5' RACE reads into MiXCR, producing one record per CDR3 protein. Here the sample spans more than 65,000 distinct CDR3 sequences, roughly 12% being singletons. About this clonotype: The antigen remains unidentified.

The rearrangement uses TRBV3-1 and TRBJ2-7; 7 bases align to TRBD2. This sequence originates from an adult who was a healthcare worker with PCR-confirmed SARS-CoV-2 infection or an uninfected control (not recorded which). This sample comprised whole blood, obtained at baseline. The CDR3 protein is CASSPLLSGGSYEQYF. CDR3 DNA sequence: TGTGCCAGCAGCCCCCTCTTATCGGGGGGCTCCTACGAGCAGTACTTC.